A selection of T cell receptor beta chains follows, all from one sample in a study of blood T cell repertoires in COVID-19. Method: immunoSEQ multiplex PCR; TCRdb's copy keeps in-frame clones and lacks some. In the table there are roughly 140,000 clones, roughly 80% of which are singletons. Sample: peripheral blood. The receptors here all came from a human donor in a cohort sampled during active COVID-19. Both conserved end residues are part of each CDR3. A D gene is named only where the DNA matches it firmly. The size entry is marked missing in some rows and otherwise reads once, few, many or a size class.

V	D	J	size	DNA	CDR3
TRBV11-2	-	TRBJ2-3	-	TGTGCCAGCAGCTTAGTGGGCCCAGGAGGAGGAGATACGCAGTATTTT	CASSLVGPGGGDTQYF
TRBV30	-	TRBJ1-2	-	TGTGCCTGGTGGGACACAGCTAACTATGGCTACACCTTC	CAWWDTANYGYTF
TRBV30	TRBD2	TRBJ2-7	few	TGTGCCTGGAGTGCCGGGAACCGGGGGGGCTGGGGCTACGAGCAGTACTTC	CAWSAGNRGGWGYEQYF
TRBV20-1	-	TRBJ2-5	-	TGCAGTGCTTTAGTAAGCGAGACCCAGTACTTC	CSALVSETQYF
TRBV28	-	TRBJ1-2	-	TGTGCCAGCAGTTTACCGCCCCTGACAGGAGGCTACACCTTC	CASSLPPLTGGYTF
TRBV4-3	-	TRBJ2-4	few	TGCGCCAGCAGCCAACAACTCGACAGGAATAACATTCAGTACTTC	CASSQQLDRNNIQYF
TRBV9	TRBD1	TRBJ1-2	-	TGTGCCAGCAGCGTAGACCACACAGGGGACTATGGCTACACCTTC	CASSVDHTGDYGYTF
TRBV28	-	TRBJ1-1	once	TGTGCCAGCGGACTAGGGTGGACTGAAGCTTTCTTT	CASGLGWTEAFF
TRBV2	-	TRBJ2-5	-	TGTGCCAGCAGTGAAACAGGGTGGGAGACCCAGTACTTC	CASSETGWETQYF
TRBV7-2	-	TRBJ2-1	-	TGTGCCAGCAGCCCATATCTGGCCGGGGGGCAGTTCTTC	CASSPYLAGGQFF
TRBV28	TRBD1	TRBJ1-3	-	TGTGCCAGCAGGCCTGACAGGGCCTCTGGAAACACCATATATTTT	CASRPDRASGNTIYF
TRBV19	TRBD1	TRBJ1-2	-	TGTGCCAGTAGTTTTGGACAGGGACTGAACTATGGCTACACCTTC	CASSFGQGLNYGYTF
TRBV12-3/TRBV12-4	-	TRBJ2-5	-	TGTGCCAGCAGCATCCAGGAGACCCAGTACTTC	CASSIQETQYF
TRBV6-5	TRBD1	TRBJ2-7	-	TGTGCCAGCAGCCTGGGACAGGGCGTGGGTTACGAGCAGTACTTC	CASSLGQGVGYEQYF
TRBV6-2/TRBV6-3	-	TRBJ1-5	-	TGTGCCAGCAGTTACTCGATTTCAAAACACACGGGAGGCAATCAGCCCCAGCATTTT	CASSYSISKHTGGNQPQHF
TRBV4-3	-	TRBJ2-7	-	TGCGCCAGCAGCCAAATAACTAAACGAAAGGGGGTGAGGGACGAGCAGTACTTC	CASSQITKRKGVRDEQYF
TRBV7-3	-	TRBJ1-1	-	TGTGCCAGCAGCTTAACCTCAGGGAAGAACACTGAAGCTTTCTTT	CASSLTSGKNTEAFF
TRBV11-2	-	TRBJ2-7	-	TGTGCCAGCAGCTTAGATCGAGTAGGGCCGGGGTACGAGCAGTACTTC	CASSLDRVGPGYEQYF
TRBV5-4	TRBD2	TRBJ2-2	-	TGTGCCAGCAGTCTTAGCGGGGGGGCCCCCGGGGAGCTGTTTTTT	CASSLSGGAPGELFF
TRBV11-2	-	TRBJ1-2	-	TGTGCCAGCAGCTTAGGTTCGGGGAACTATGGCTACACCTTC	CASSLGSGNYGYTF
TRBV5-4	TRBD2	TRBJ2-5	-	TGTGCCAGCAGTTCCGGGGGGGGACAAGAGACCCAGTACTTC	CASSSGGGQETQYF
TRBV25-1	-	TRBJ1-6	-	TGTGCCAGCAGTGCTCAGGGTTATAATTCACCCCTCCACTTT	CASSAQGYNSPLHF
TRBV12-5	TRBD2	TRBJ2-1	-	TGTGCTAGTGGTTCGAGCGGGGGCCGTGGTGAGCAGTTCTTC	CASGSSGGRGEQFF
TRBV5-3	-	TRBJ1-5	once	TGTGCCAGAAGCTTGGTCGAGGATCAGCCCCAGCATTTT	CARSLVEDQPQHF
TRBV6-5	TRBD2	TRBJ2-7	-	TGTGCCAGCAGCCCGCCAGCGGGGGGGCCTCGGGAGCAGTACTTC	CASSPPAGGPREQYF
TRBV7-3	TRBD1	TRBJ2-2	-	TGTGCCAGCAGCACGGGACAGCTTACCGGGGAGCTGTTTTTT	CASSTGQLTGELFF
TRBV6-1	-	TRBJ2-5	-	TGTGCCAGCAGTGTATCCACATGGGGGGGGGCCCGTGAGACCCAGTACTTC	CASSVSTWGGARETQYF
TRBV27	-	TRBJ1-4	-	TGTGCCAGCAGTTTTGTATCCGGGTTTAATGAAAAACTGTTTTTT	CASSFVSGFNEKLFF
TRBV10-3	-	TRBJ1-1	-	TGTGCCATCAGTGCGCAGGCTTACACTGAAGCTTTCTTT	CAISAQAYTEAFF
TRBV5-5	-	TRBJ2-2	once	TGTGCCAGCAGTCAAACTTTTACCGGGGAGCTGTTTTTT	CASSQTFTGELFF
TRBV19	-	TRBJ1-5	-	TGTGCCAGTAGCTTTACGGGATTTTCCAATCAGCCCCAGCATTTT	CASSFTGFSNQPQHF
TRBV6-2/TRBV6-3	-	TRBJ1-5	once	TGTGCCAGCAGTTATGGAGAGGAGGGCGATCAGCCCCAGCATTTT	CASSYGEEGDQPQHF
TRBV7-2	TRBD1	TRBJ2-3	once	TGTGCCAGCAGCTCGACAGGGGGTGTCGGTACGCAGTATTTT	CASSSTGGVGTQYF
TRBV12-3/TRBV12-4	-	TRBJ2-7	-	TGTGCCAGCACATGCGTCGACTTCTACGAGCAGTACTTC	CASTCVDFYEQYF
TRBV12-3/TRBV12-4	-	TRBJ1-2	-	TGTGCCAGCAGTTCTGGACAGAGTGGCTACACCTTC	CASSSGQSGYTF
TRBV2	TRBD1	TRBJ1-5	-	TGTGCCAGCAGTGTACAGGGGGCACTTCAGCCCCAGCATTTT	CASSVQGALQPQHF
TRBV6-5	-	TRBJ1-4	-	TGTGCCAGCACTCCGTCAGGTCGAAATGAAAAACTGTTTTTT	CASTPSGRNEKLFF
TRBV10-3	-	TRBJ2-4	-	TGTGCCATCAGTGATGAGGAGGCCAAAAACATTCAGTACTTC	CAISDEEAKNIQYF
TRBV7-2	TRBD2	TRBJ2-1	once	TGTGCCAGCAGCACCGAAGCTAGCGGGGGGACCGAGCAGTTCTTC	CASSTEASGGTEQFF
TRBV19	-	TRBJ2-5	-	TGTGCCAGTAAGGAAAGATCTTGCCTCCCGGCAACGGACAGAAACCAAGAGACCCAGTACTTC	CASKERSCLPATDRNQETQYF
TRBV20-1	TRBD1	TRBJ2-3	medium-sized	TGCAGTGCTAGTATGGACAGGGTAGAAACGCAGTATTTT	CSASMDRVETQYF
TRBV15	TRBD1	TRBJ1-1	-	TGTGCCACCAGCAGAGCTCTAATACAGGGGGCCGACACTGAAGCTTTCTTT	CATSRALIQGADTEAFF
TRBV3-1/TRBV3-2	-	TRBJ2-5	-	TGTGCCAGCAGCACCCGGGGAGCGGCCCAAGAGACCCAGTACTTC	CASSTRGAAQETQYF
TRBV18	TRBD1	TRBJ2-3	-	TGTGCCAGCAACCGCGACAGGGGGCTAGATACGCAGTATTTT	CASNRDRGLDTQYF
TRBV2	TRBD2	TRBJ2-2	few	TGTGCCAGCAGGGAACTAGCGGGGGACACCGGGGAGCTGTTTTTT	CASRELAGDTGELFF
TRBV4-1	-	TRBJ2-7	-	TGCGCCAGCAGCTCCCTCCCTGAGGCCTACGAGCAGTACTTC	CASSSLPEAYEQYF
TRBV14	TRBD1	TRBJ1-3	-	TGTGCCAGCAGCGTAGGGGGCACTGGAAACACCATATATTTT	CASSVGGTGNTIYF
TRBV7-2	TRBD1	TRBJ1-5	once	TGTGCCAGCAGCCCGAGGACAGGGGATCAGCCCCAGCATTTT	CASSPRTGDQPQHF